The T cell receptor beta chain under discussion was sequenced for a study of cytomegalovirus exposure and HLA in healthy donors. Germline CDR1 MDHEN, CDR2 SYDVKM. V lost 4 bases and J lost 2, with 9 bases in between. This CDR3 comprises 14 residues. Use of 60 Vbeta and 13 Jbeta primers characterized the PCR. Assay used: immunoSEQ multiplex PCR; TCRdb lists only in-frame clones, some missing. Here the sample spans some 190,000 clones, 75% to 90% being singletons. This chain uses TRBV28 with TRBJ2-1; D is possibly TRBD2 (6 bases). This receptor was identified in a woman younger than 45 in good health and CMV-seronegative. Sample: PBMCs. CDR3 coding DNA: TGTGCCAGCAGTTGGAGGGGAACCTACAATGAGCAGTTCTTC. This sequence encodes CASSWRGTYNEQFF.